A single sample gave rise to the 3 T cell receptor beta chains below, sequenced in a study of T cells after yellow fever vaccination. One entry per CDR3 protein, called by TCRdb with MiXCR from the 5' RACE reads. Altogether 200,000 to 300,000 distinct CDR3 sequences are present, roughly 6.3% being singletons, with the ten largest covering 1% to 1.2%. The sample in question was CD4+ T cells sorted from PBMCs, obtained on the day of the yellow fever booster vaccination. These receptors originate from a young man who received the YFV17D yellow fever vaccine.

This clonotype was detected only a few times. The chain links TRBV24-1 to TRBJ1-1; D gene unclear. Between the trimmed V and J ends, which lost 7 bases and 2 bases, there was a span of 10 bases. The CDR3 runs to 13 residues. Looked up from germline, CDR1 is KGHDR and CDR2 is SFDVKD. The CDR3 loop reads CATRRTANTEAFF. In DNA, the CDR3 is TGTGCCACCAGAAGGACGGCCAACACTGAAGCTTTCTTT.

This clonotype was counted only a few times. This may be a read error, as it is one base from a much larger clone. The CDR3 is CASSTGTGSYNEQFF. Here the CDR3 DNA reads TGTGCCAGCAGTACCGGGACAGGCTCCTACAATGAGCAGTTCTTC. The V and J genes are TRBV6-1 and TRBJ2-1; 8 positions agree with TRBD1. Trimming took 5 bases from V and 0 from J; bases not matched to a gene: 3. The CDR3 has 15 residues. The germline gives CDR1 MNHNS, CDR2 SASEGT.

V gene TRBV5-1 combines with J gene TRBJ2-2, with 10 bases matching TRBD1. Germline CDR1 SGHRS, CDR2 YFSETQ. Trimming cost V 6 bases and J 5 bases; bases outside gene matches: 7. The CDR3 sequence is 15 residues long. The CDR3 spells CASTSGTGVTGELFF. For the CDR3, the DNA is TGCGCCAGCACCTCCGGGACAGGGGTGACCGGGGAGCTGTTTTTT.